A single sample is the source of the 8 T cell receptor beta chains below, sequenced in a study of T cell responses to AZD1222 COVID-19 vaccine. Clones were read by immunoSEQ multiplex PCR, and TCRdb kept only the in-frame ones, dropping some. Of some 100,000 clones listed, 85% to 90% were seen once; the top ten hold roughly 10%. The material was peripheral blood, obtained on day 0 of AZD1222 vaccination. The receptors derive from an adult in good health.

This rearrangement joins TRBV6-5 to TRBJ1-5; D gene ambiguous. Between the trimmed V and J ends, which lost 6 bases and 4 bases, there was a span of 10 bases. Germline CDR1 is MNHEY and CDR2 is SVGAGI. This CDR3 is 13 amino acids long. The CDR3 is CASSATANQPQHF. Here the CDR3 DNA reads TGTGCCAGCAGCGCGACCGCAAATCAGCCCCAGCATTTT.

The chain's CDR3 is CASSLTTREAQETQYF. DNA for the CDR3: TGCGCCAGCAGCTTGACGACTAGAGAGGCCCAAGAGACCCAGTACTTC. The gene calls are TRBV5-1 and TRBJ2-5; the D gene is possibly TRBD2 (6 bases). The CDR3 loop spans 16 amino acids. Trimming pared 1 base from V and 1 base from J, leaving 14 bases between. Germline CDR1 and CDR2: SGHRS and YFSETQ.

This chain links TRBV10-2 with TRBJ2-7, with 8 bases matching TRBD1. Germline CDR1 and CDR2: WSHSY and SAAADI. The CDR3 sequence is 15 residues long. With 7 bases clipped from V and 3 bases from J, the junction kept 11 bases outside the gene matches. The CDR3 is CASKKDREVYYEQYF. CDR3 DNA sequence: TGCGCCAGCAAGAAGGACAGGGAGGTTTACTACGAGCAGTACTTC.

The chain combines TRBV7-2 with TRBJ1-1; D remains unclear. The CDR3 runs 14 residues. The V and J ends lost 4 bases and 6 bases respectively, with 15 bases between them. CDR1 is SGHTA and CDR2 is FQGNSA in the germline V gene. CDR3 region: CASSSPVTSPEAFF. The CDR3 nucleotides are TGTGCCAGCAGCTCGCCCGTGACTTCTCCTGAAGCTTTCTTT.

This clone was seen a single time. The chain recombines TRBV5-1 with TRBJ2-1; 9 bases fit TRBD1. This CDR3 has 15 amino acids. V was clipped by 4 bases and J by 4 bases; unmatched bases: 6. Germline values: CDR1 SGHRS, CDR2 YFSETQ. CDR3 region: CASSETGGSYNEQFF. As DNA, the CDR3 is TGCGCCAGCAGCGAAACAGGGGGCTCTTACAATGAGCAGTTCTTC. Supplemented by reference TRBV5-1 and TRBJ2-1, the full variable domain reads KAGVTQTPRYLIKTRGQQVTLSCSPISGHRSVSWYQQTPGQGLQFLFEYFSETQRNKGNFPGRFSGRQFSNSRSEMNVSTLELGDSALYLCASSETGGSYNEQFFGPGTRLTVL.

The CDR3 sequence is CASSPPGTSVGNIQYF. The CDR3 bases are TGTGCCAGCAGCCCCCCGGGGACTAGCGTGGGAAACATTCAGTACTTC. The V call is TRBV7-2, the J call TRBJ2-4; 10 positions agree with TRBD2. The V gene end was trimmed by 5 bases and the J gene end by 6 bases; junction bases not matched to a gene: 10. The CDR3 totals 16 residues. Germline CDR1 is SGHTA and CDR2 is FQGNSA.

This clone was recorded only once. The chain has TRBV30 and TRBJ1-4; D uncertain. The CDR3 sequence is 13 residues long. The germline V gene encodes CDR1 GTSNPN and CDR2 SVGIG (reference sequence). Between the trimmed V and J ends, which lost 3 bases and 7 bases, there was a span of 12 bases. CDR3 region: CAWSSRSGEKLFF. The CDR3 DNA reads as TGTGCCTGGAGCTCCAGATCGGGTGAAAAACTGTTTTTT. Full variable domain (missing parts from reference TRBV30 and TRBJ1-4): SQTIHQWPATLVQPVGSPLSLECTVEGTSNPNLYWYRQAAGRGLQLLFYSVGIGQISSEVPQNLSASRPQDRQFILSSKKLLLSDSGFYLCAWSSRSGEKLFFGSGTQLSVL.

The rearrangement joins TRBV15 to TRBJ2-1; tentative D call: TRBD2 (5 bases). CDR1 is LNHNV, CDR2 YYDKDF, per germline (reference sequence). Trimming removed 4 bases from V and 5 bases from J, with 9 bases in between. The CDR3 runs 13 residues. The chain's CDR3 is CATSTSRDNEQFF. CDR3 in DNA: TGTGCCACCAGCACTAGCCGGGACAATGAGCAGTTCTTC.